This TCR beta chain derives from a study of CD8 T cells in ankylosing spondylitis. Study results and caveats: Disease-linked clones reportedly concentrated significantly in matched ankylosing spondylitis synovial fluid.

Comments on this clonotype: Its antigen is undetermined.

Molecular-barcoded quantitative 5'-RACE produced these TCR beta libraries. In TCRdb, the 5' RACE reads were re-called with MiXCR into one record per CDR3 protein. This sample has about 240,000 distinct CDR3 sequences, with roughly a quarter found just once. With 0 bases removed from V and 7 bases from J, the gap between germline ends came to 9 bases. Germline CDR1 DFQATT, CDR2 SNEGSKA (reference sequence). The CDR3 spans 12 residues. The specimen sequenced was blood, either unsorted or a sorted T cell fraction (not recorded which). The gene calls are TRBV20-1 and TRBJ1-2; D not certain. The receptor was derived from a male donor with ankylosing spondylitis or in good health (not recorded which). This CDR3 reads CSARDPVFGYTF. DNA of the CDR3: TGCAGTGCTAGAGATCCAGTCTTTGGCTACACCTTC.